This is a list of T cell receptor beta chains from one sample in a study of cytomegalovirus exposure and HLA in healthy donors. Clones were read by immunoSEQ multiplex PCR, and TCRdb kept only the in-frame ones, dropping some. Recorded for this sample: more than 45,000 clones. The sample taken for sequencing was PBMCs. The receptors were sampled from a male donor in good health and CMV-seronegative. The CDR3 runs from the conserved cysteine through the conserved F or W. The order of the fields is V gene, D gene, J gene, CDR3 DNA, CDR3 protein. The D gene is left open where the match is weak.

TRBV5-4	NA	TRBJ1-1	TGTGCCAGCAGCTTGATCGGGATAACCACTGAAGCTTTCTTT	CASSLIGITTEAFF
TRBV19	NA	TRBJ1-2	TGTGCCAGTAGGAAACCGGGACTAAACTATGGCTACACCTTC	CASRKPGLNYGYTF
TRBV18	NA	TRBJ1-1	TGTGCCAGCTCACCAACGGGCAGCGGGGTTGAAGCTTTCTTT	CASSPTGSGVEAFF
TRBV25-1	NA	TRBJ2-7	TGTGCCAGCAGTGGAGGGGGGGGGAGCTCCTACGAGCAGTACTTC	CASSGGGGSSYEQYF
TRBV29-1	TRBD1	TRBJ2-2	TGCAGCGCCTACAGGGGATCTGGGGAGCTGTTTTTT	CSAYRGSGELFF
TRBV19	TRBD1	TRBJ1-2	TGTGCCAGTAGTATCCTGCCTGGGACAGGGAATGGCTACACCTTC	CASSILPGTGNGYTF
TRBV4-1	TRBD2	TRBJ2-1	TGCGCCAGCAGCCAAGAGTTAGAGGGCGGGGGGGACAATGAGCAGTTCTTC	CASSQELEGGGDNEQFF
TRBV30	NA	TRBJ2-7	TGTGCCTGGAGTGGACCCCCCGCAGGGAAAGGGGTTAAACGGTACTTC	CAWSGPPAGKGVKRYF
TRBV10-2	NA	TRBJ1-1	TGCGCCAGCGGCGATACAGCGAACACTGAAGCTTTCTTT	CASGDTANTEAFF
TRBV5-1	TRBD1	TRBJ1-2	TGCGCCAGCAGCTTTGGGGACAGGGACCTCTATGGCTACACCTTC	CASSFGDRDLYGYTF
TRBV7-9	NA	TRBJ2-7	TGTGCCAGCAGCCCGCCCGGTTACTACGAGCAGTACTTC	CASSPPGYYEQYF
TRBV6-5	NA	TRBJ1-4	TGTGCCAGCAGTCCACGGACACGAACTAATGAAAAACTGTTTTTT	CASSPRTRTNEKLFF
TRBV5-1	TRBD2	TRBJ2-7	TGCGCCAGCAACCCTGGGACTAGGGCCTACGAGCAGTACTTC	CASNPGTRAYEQYF
TRBV11-2	NA	TRBJ2-7	TGTGCCAGCAGCTTAGGCGGGGCGGTCCCCTACGAGCAGTACTTC	CASSLGGAVPYEQYF
TRBV5-1	TRBD1	TRBJ1-6	TGCGCCAGCAGCTTGACAGGGGCAAATTCACCCCTCCACTTT	CASSLTGANSPLHF
TRBV6-5	NA	TRBJ1-1	TGTGCCAGCAGTTACTCAGGGAGGAACGAAGCTTTCTTT	CASSYSGRNEAFF
TRBV4-1	NA	TRBJ2-7	TGCGCCAGCAGCTTGGACATGTTGTCCTACGAGCAGTACTTC	CASSLDMLSYEQYF
TRBV14	TRBD1	TRBJ1-1	TGTGCCAGCAGCAATCGACAGGGGGGGACTGAAGCTTTCTTT	CASSNRQGGTEAFF
TRBV11-2	TRBD1	TRBJ1-4	TGTGCCAGCAGCTGGGGACAGGGGGCTGGTAATGAAAAACTGTTTTTT	CASSWGQGAGNEKLFF
TRBV11-1	TRBD1	TRBJ1-1	TGTGCCAGCAGCTTAGGTCGGACAGGGGGCGTCACTGAAGCTTTCTTT	CASSLGRTGGVTEAFF
TRBV7-9	NA	TRBJ1-2	TGTGCCAGCAGCTTAGCGGGGAGTAACTATGGCTACACCTTC	CASSLAGSNYGYTF
TRBV6-5	NA	TRBJ1-1	TGTGCCAGCAGTACCCAGTTTCAGGCTTTCTTT	CASSTQFQAFF
TRBV6-5	NA	TRBJ1-1	TGTGCCAGCAGTTCTCAGGGGCGGGACACTGAAGCTTTCTTT	CASSSQGRDTEAFF
TRBV4-3	NA	TRBJ1-1	TGCGCCAGCAGCCTGGTACGGGGAACTGAAGCTTTCTTT	CASSLVRGTEAFF
TRBV11-2	NA	TRBJ2-7	TGTGCCAGCAGCTCTCTCCTTGACTGGCCAGCGCGCTCCTACGAGCAGTACTTC	CASSSLLDWPARSYEQYF
TRBV11-2	NA	TRBJ2-2	TGTGCCAGCAGCCCCACAGGGGAGCTGTTTTTT	CASSPTGELFF